These 19 T cell receptor beta chains were all obtained from the same sample, sequenced in a study of tissue T cells after allogeneic stem cell transplantation. The data were produced by immunoSEQ multiplex PCR, yet TCRdb's version contains in-frame clones alone and is incomplete. This table holds some 22,000 clones, 69% found once. Sample: blood. These receptors were collected from a female BALB/c mouse in good health. These mice share the MHC haplotype H2-d.

A remark on this clone: Gene names follow the mouse nomenclature. The read halts 1 residue ahead of the CDR3 end, with the missing end drawn from the germline J gene. The chain has TRBV29 and TRBJ1-4; D possibly corresponds to TRBD1 (6 bases). The germline CDR1 and CDR2 sequences are MSHET and SYDVDS. Trimming took 7 bases from V and 4 from J, leaving 16 bases between them. The CDR3 is 15 amino acids. CDR3 loop: CASTLRDTNNERLFF. The sequenced CDR3 bases are TGTGCTAGCACCCTCCGGGACACAAACAACGAAAGATTATTT.

Worth noting for this clone: Germline and genes here are mouse. The CDR3 end lies 1 residue beyond the end of the read and is filled in from the germline J gene. The rearrangement uses TRBV13-3 and TRBJ1-6; TRBD1 is a possible D gene (5 bases). TRBJ1-6 is sorted into the ORF group, with uncertain function. Germline CDR1 NNHDY, CDR2 SYVADS. CDR3 length: 16 amino acids. Trimming took 2 bases from V and 0 from J, leaving 9 bases between them. CDR3 DNA (partial): TGTGCCAGCAGTGACAGGGCCTCTTCCTATAATTCGCCCCTCTAC. Translated, it gives CASSDRASSYNSPLY. The whole CDR3 protein is CASSDRASSYNSPLYF.

As to this clone: Each gene name is a mouse one. The CDR3 goes on 1 residue after the read ends, and that part is filled in from the germline J gene. This rearrangement joins TRBV13-2 to TRBJ1-1; possibly TRBD1 for D (6 bases). Germline assignment: CDR1 NNHNN and CDR2 SYGAGS (reference sequence). Trimming took 0 bases from V and 0 from J, leaving 9 bases between them. This CDR3 spans 15 amino acids. The CDR3 loop is CASGDAGQPNTEVFF. The part of the CDR3 DNA that was read is TGTGCCAGCGGTGATGCGGGACAACCAAACACAGAAGTCTTC.

Worth noting for this clone: Gene names and germline match the mouse. The read halts 1 residue ahead of the CDR3 end, with the missing end drawn from the germline J gene. The chain joins TRBV5 to TRBJ2-3; 7 positions match TRBD2. The CDR3 loop spans 16 amino acids. The germline CDR1 and CDR2 sequences are LGHNA and YNLKQL (reference sequence). With V trimmed by 0 bases and J by 0 bases, 3 bases remained unmatched. CDR3 loop: CASSQDGGTSAETLYF. The sequenced part of the CDR3 DNA is TGTGCCAGCAGCCAAGATGGGGGGACTAGTGCAGAAACGCTGTAT.

As regards this clone: All gene names here are mouse names. The observed sequence ends 1 residue before the CDR3 terminus, with the missing tail filled in from the germline J gene. V is TRBV13-2 and J is TRBJ1-5, with 9 bases aligning to TRBD1. Germline V gene lookup returns CDR1 NNHNN and CDR2 SYGAGS (reference sequence). The CDR3 is 14 residues long. The J segment lost 3 bases and the V segment lost 2 bases, leaving 0 bases of the junction unmatched. CDR3 DNA, as far as it was read: TGTGCCAGCGGTGAGGGACAGGGCAACCAGGCTCCGCTT. Protein sequence: CASGEGQGNQAPL. The whole CDR3 is CASGEGQGNQAPLF.

This clone occurred once. The genes and germline here are from mouse. The read terminates 1 residue ahead of where the CDR3 ends, so the germline J gene completes it. The chain has TRBV5 and TRBJ2-7; D is ambiguous. This CDR3 is built from 12 residues. V was trimmed by 0 bases and J by 3 bases, leaving 3 bases between them. CDR1 LGHNA and CDR2 YNLKQL come from the germline V gene (reference sequence). The covered CDR3 bases are TGTGCCAGCAGCCAAGAGGACTATGAACAGTAC. Amino acid sequence: CASSQEDYEQY. The full CDR3 protein reads CASSQEDYEQYF.

On this clone: All gene names here are mouse names. From the germline J gene comes the end of the CDR3, since the read stops 1 residue before it. The rearrangement links TRBV13-2 to TRBJ2-7; 10 bases match TRBD2. J gave up 2 bases and V 2 bases, and 4 bases lay outside the gene matches. The CDR3 covers 15 residues. CDR1 is NNHNN, CDR2 SYGAGS, per germline (reference sequence). The CDR3: CASGDRDWGTYEQYF. The covered CDR3 bases are TGTGCCAGCGGTGACCGGGACTGGGGAACCTATGAACAGTAC.

This clone was counted a few times. Mouse names are used for the genes. The missing CDR3 end, 1 residue past where the read stops, is filled in from the germline J gene. The chain has TRBV2 and TRBJ1-4, with TRBD1 as a possible D gene (6 bases). Trimming removed 3 bases at V and 5 bases at J, with 13 bases between. CDR1 LGHNA and CDR2 YSYQKL come from the germline V gene. This CDR3 is 15 amino acids long. The CDR3 protein is CASSHPGQQNERLFF. Partial CDR3 DNA: TGTGCCAGCAGCCATCCGGGACAACAAAACGAAAGATTATTT.

On this clone: Genes and germline come from the mouse. The read ends 1 residue shy of where the CDR3 ends; the end is completed using the germline J gene. The genes are TRBV13-3 and TRBJ2-3, with 9 positions matching TRBD1. V was pared by 5 bases and J by 0 bases, with 1 base of the junction left unmatched. The CDR3 runs 14 residues. CDR1 and CDR2 (germline): NNHDY, SYVADS. This CDR3 reads CASRTGGSAETLYF. The CDR3 DNA, read in part, is TGTGCCAGCAGGACAGGGGGAAGTGCAGAAACGCTGTAT.

Note on this clone: Genes and germline come from the mouse. The CDR3 loop is CASGGTGNTEVFF. The CDR3 DNA, read in part, is TGTGCCAGCGGTGGGACAGGGAACACAGAAGTCTTC. The gene calls are TRBV13-2 and TRBJ1-1, with TRBD1 identical over 7 bases. The read gets to within 1 residue of the CDR3 end, and the germline J gene fills in the rest. Germline trimming cut 3 bases from V and 1 base from J; bases unmatched to any gene: 0. Germline CDR1 and CDR2: NNHNN and SYGAGS (reference sequence). The CDR3 consists of 13 residues.

Remarks on this clone: These gene names are mouse names. The CDR3 end lies 1 residue beyond the end of the read and is filled in from the germline J gene. V and J are TRBV19 and TRBJ2-2; no firm D call. V dropped 2 bases and J dropped 0 bases, with 5 bases sitting between them. Germline lookup yields CDR1 FNHDT and CDR2 SITEND (reference sequence). The CDR3 length is 14 residues. Here the CDR3 reads CASSIGANTGQLYF. CDR3 bases read: TGTGCCAGCAGTATTGGTGCAAACACCGGGCAGCTCTAC.

Regarding this clone: Genes here carry mouse names. The sequenced CDR3 bases are TGTGCCAGCAGCCAGGACAGGAGGGGTTCCTATGAACAGTAC. The encoded protein is CASSQDRRGSYEQY. The full CDR3 protein reads CASSQDRRGSYEQYF. V usage is TRBV5 and J usage is TRBJ2-7; TRBD1 aligns across 7 bases. With the read ending 1 residue before the CDR3 end, the germline J gene is used to fill in that end. Losses at the gene ends were 3 bases for V and 1 base for J; bases not matched to a gene: 6. There are 15 residues in the CDR3. Looked up from germline, CDR1 is LGHNA and CDR2 is YNLKQL (reference sequence).

With regard to this clone: Genes and germline are mouse. The DNA ends 1 residue before the CDR3 does, and the rest of the CDR3 is filled in from the germline J gene. V usage is TRBV13-1 and J usage is TRBJ2-1; 7 bases match TRBD1. CDR1 is NSHNY, CDR2 SYGAGN, per germline. The CDR3 has 14 amino acids. J was trimmed by 4 bases and V by 3 bases; bases with no gene match: 4. The CDR3 loop is CASSGQGEYAEQFF. The part of the CDR3 DNA that was read is TGTGCCAGCAGTGGACAGGGTGAATATGCTGAGCAGTTC.

Notes on this clone: The gene symbols are mouse symbols. The CDR3 end falls 1 residue outside the read, so it is completed with the germline J gene. Other DNA variants within this sample encode the same CDR3. The V call is TRBV5, the J call TRBJ2-5; TRBD2 might be the D (6 bases). The CDR3 consists of 14 residues. V lost 0 bases and J 3 bases, leaving 7 bases between the germline ends. Germline V lookup: CDR1 LGHNA, CDR2 YNLKQL (reference sequence). The CDR3 protein is CASSQDWGQDTQYF. CDR3 DNA, as far as it was read: TGTGCCAGCAGCCAAGACTGGGGTCAAGACACCCAGTAC.

Notes on this clone: The listed genes are named as in mouse. The read finishes 1 residue shy of the CDR3 end, and the germline J gene is used to complete it. This chain joins TRBV14 and TRBJ1-1; perhaps TRBD1 as D (5 bases). V gave up 0 bases and J gave up 2 bases, with 8 bases separating them. This CDR3 is built from 14 residues. The germline V gene encodes CDR1 SGHDT and CDR2 FRDEAV. The CDR3 region is CASSFLGVNTEVFF. The sequenced CDR3 bases are TGTGCCAGCAGTTTCTTAGGGGTCAACACAGAAGTCTTC.

Details on this clone: Gene names refer to mouse genes. Read data end 1 residue before the CDR3 end; the end is taken from the germline J gene. The sample has other DNA sequences that encode this CDR3 too. This chain joins TRBV31 and TRBJ1-2; D possibly corresponds to TRBD1 (5 bases). The CDR3 consists of 13 residues. V lost 1 base to trimming and J lost 0 bases, with 6 bases between them. Germline V gives CDR1 GKSSPN, CDR2 SITVG. This CDR3 reads CAWSQGANSDYTF. The CDR3 DNA, read in part, is TGTGCCTGGAGTCAAGGGGCAAACTCCGACTACACC.

In the case of this clone: Any gene name here is a mouse gene name. The read ends 1 residue shy of where the CDR3 ends; the end is completed using the germline J gene. V is TRBV1 and J is TRBJ2-5; 9 nucleotides match TRBD2. Unmatched junction bases numbered 4, after V lost 3 bases and J lost 0 bases. The length of the CDR3 is 16 residues. The germline gives CDR1 NSQYPW, CDR2 LRSPGD (reference sequence). The CDR3 is CTCSAVWGGNQDTQYF. CDR3 DNA, as far as it was read: TGCACCTGCAGTGCGGTCTGGGGGGGTAACCAAGACACCCAGTAC. The variable domain in full, with the rest retrieved from reference TRBV1 and TRBJ2-5, is VTLLEQNPRWRLVPRGQAVNLRCILKNSQYPWMSWYQQDLQKQLQWLFTLRSPGDKEVKSLPGADYLATRVTDTELRLQVANMSQGRTLYCTCSAVWGGNQDTQYFGPGTRLLVL.

A word on this clone: Gene labels here are mouse ones. The CDR3 end lies 1 residue beyond the end of the read and is filled in from the germline J gene. V and J are TRBV4 and TRBJ2-4; maybe TRBD2 (6 bases). V lost 5 bases, J lost 0 bases, and 9 bases lay in between. The germline V gene has CDR1 LGHDT and CDR2 YNNKQL (reference sequence). CDR3 length: 14 amino acids. CDR3 amino acids: CASSPWGSQNTLYF. The DNA read from the CDR3 is TGTGCCAGCAGCCCCTGGGGTAGTCAAAACACCTTGTAC.

This clone was counted once. The germline and genes are mouse ones. The read finishes 1 residue shy of the CDR3 end, and the germline J gene is used to complete it. This sample includes further DNA sequences coding for the same CDR3. The rearrangement links TRBV20 to TRBJ1-3, with TRBD1 matching 8 bases. V lost 0 bases and J lost 2; bases outside the gene matches: 0. This CDR3 has 14 residues. Germline CDR1 GFQATS, CDR2 STVNSAI. CDR3 in amino acids: CGARDRGPGNTLYF. The CDR3 bases that were read are TGTGGTGCTAGGGACAGGGGGCCTGGAAATACGCTCTAT.